These 10 T cell receptor beta chains came from one sample sequenced in a study of shared clonotypes between healthy human individuals. Profiling relied on immunoSEQ multiplex PCR, and the TCRdb table lists in-frame clones only, not all of them. This sample has over 2 million clones, with 95% found just once. Sequenced input: naive CD4+ T cells sorted from blood. As to subset: CD45RA+ positively selected. The receptor set was obtained from a man between 18 and 35 years old in good health.

CDR3 sequence reads: CATPLIGDRGSYGYTF. CDR3 DNA sequence: TGTGCCACCCCTCTAATCGGGGACAGGGGAAGCTATGGCTACACCTTC. The V gene is TRBV28, the J gene TRBJ1-2, with 10 nucleotides matching TRBD1. Germline trimming cut 10 bases from V and 4 bases from J; bases unmatched to any gene: 15. Germline CDR1 reads MDHEN; CDR2 reads SYDVKM. The length of the CDR3 is 16 residues.

The CDR3 spells CASSVGPAGEYQDTQYF. The CDR3 coding sequence is TGTGCCAGCAGCGTAGGACCAGCGGGAGAGTATCAAGATACGCAGTATTTT. This sequence joins TRBV9 and TRBJ2-3; 8 bases are a match to TRBD2. Per germline, CDR1 SGDLS and CDR2 YYNGEE. After removal of 0 bases from V and 5 bases from J, the junction contained 11 bases not matched to a gene. CDR3 length equals 17 residues.

V and J are TRBV6-5 and TRBJ2-7; TRBD2 might be the D (7 bases). This CDR3 comprises 14 residues. The germline CDR1 and CDR2 sequences are MNHEY and SVGAGI. Between the trimmed V and J ends, which lost 6 bases and 5 bases, there was a span of 17 bases. CDR3 in amino acids: CASSHGLEGDEQYF. CDR3 in DNA: TGTGCCAGCAGCCATGGACTAGAGGGGGACGAGCAGTACTTC.

This chain links TRBV18 with TRBJ2-7, with a weak D call TRBD1 (5 bases). V gave up 1 base and J gave up 7 bases, with 14 bases separating them. The V gene's germline CDR1 is KGHSH and CDR2 LQKENI. The CDR3 is 14 amino acids. The CDR3 sequence is CASSPQGPLGEQYF. The CDR3 nucleotides read TGTGCCAGCTCACCACAGGGGCCCCTGGGGGAGCAGTACTTC.

V and J are TRBV7-3 and TRBJ2-7, with 7 bases that match TRBD1. The V gene end was trimmed by 5 bases and the J gene end by 2 bases; junction bases not matched to a gene: 9. CDR3 size: 15 residues. Germline assignment: CDR1 SGHTA and CDR2 FQGTGA. The CDR3 reads CASSPPNRGPYEQYF. DNA of the CDR3: TGTGCCAGCAGCCCCCCCAACAGGGGTCCCTACGAGCAGTACTTC.

J is TRBJ2-7 and V is TRBV10-2; D is possibly TRBD1 or TRBD2 (6 bases each). The CDR3 has 15 residues. Germline assignment: CDR1 WSHSY and CDR2 SAAADI. The V gene lost 1 base and the J gene lost 3 bases, with 13 bases spanning the gap. This chain's CDR3 is CASSEFGGGGYEQYF. CDR3 in DNA: TGCGCCAGCAGTGAGTTTGGAGGGGGAGGCTACGAGCAGTACTTC.

The chain has TRBV6-1 and TRBJ2-5, with TRBD2 matching over 10 bases. V lost 5 bases and J lost 4; bases outside the gene matches: 4. CDR1 is MNHNS and CDR2 is SASEGT in the germline V gene. The CDR3 contains 14 residues. As DNA, the CDR3 is TGTGCCAGCAGTTGGACTAGCGGTGGAGAGACCCAGTACTTC. It codes for CASSWTSGGETQYF.

This chain links TRBV10-2 with TRBJ1-1; 7 bases line up with TRBD1. This CDR3 is 12 amino acids long. Germline assignment: CDR1 WSHSY and CDR2 SAAADI. V lost 10 bases, J lost 5 bases, and 7 bases stayed unmatched. Here the CDR3 reads CATNQGGTEAFF. The DNA for the CDR3 is TGCGCCACAAACCAGGGGGGGACTGAAGCTTTCTTT.

This sequence joins TRBV15 and TRBJ2-7; tentative D call: TRBD2 (5 bases). Germline V lookup: CDR1 LNHNV, CDR2 YYDKDF (reference sequence). The V gene lost 1 base and the J gene lost 6 bases, with 10 bases spanning the gap. The CDR3 covers 13 residues. CDR3 sequence (DNA): TGTGCCACCAGCAGAGCAATAGGGAGCGAGCAGTACTTC. Protein sequence: CATSRAIGSEQYF.

The chain is built from TRBV10-3 and TRBJ1-1; D uncertain. Trimming removed 7 bases at V and 1 base at J, with 10 bases between. CDR1 and CDR2 (germline): ENHRY, SYGVKD. This CDR3 is built from 13 residues. The CDR3 loop reads CAIIGEPNTEAFF. The CDR3 DNA reads TGTGCCATCATTGGGGAACCGAACACTGAAGCTTTCTTT.